One T cell receptor (beta chain) is described in this entry. The V gene's germline CDR1 is SGHAT and CDR2 FQNNGV. The V end was cut by 5 bases, the J end by 2 bases, with 14 bases between. CDR3 length: 15 residues. This entry comes from a study of blood T cell repertoires in COVID-19. Study overall: Collection of acute and convalescent COVID-19 samples took place in the United States, Italy and Spain. T cells, B-cell-depleted T cells, or PBMCs provided the cDNA or gDNA that served as material.

Profiled with immunoSEQ multiplex PCR; TCRdb holds only in-frame clones, not every one. The data show approximately 160,000 clones, with 80% to 85% seen just once and less than 3.5% held by the top ten. The source material was peripheral blood. The chain combines TRBV11-2 with TRBJ2-3; possibly TRBD1 for D (5 bases). The receptor comes from a woman aged 55-69 years with acute or convalescent COVID-19. In DNA, the CDR3 is TGTGCCAGCAGCAATAACTTGGGGCCCACAGATACGCAGTATTTT. Translated, it gives CASSNNLGPTDTQYF.